Following are 3 T cell receptor beta chains from one sample sequenced in a study of shared clonotypes between healthy human individuals. Clones were sequenced by immunoSEQ multiplex PCR, and TCRdb holds only the in-frame ones, with some missing. The repertoire holds roughly 120,000 clones, with about two thirds as singletons. Material for sequencing was memory CD8+ T cells sorted from blood. Subset here: CD45RO+ cells pooled with CCR7-negative TemRA cells. The source of these receptors is a woman aged 25 to 45 in good health.

V gene TRBV6-1 combines with J gene TRBJ2-7; no definite D call. Germline loops: CDR1 MNHNS, CDR2 SASEGT. CDR3 length: 12 amino acids. Trimming shortened V by 6 bases and J by 4 bases, and 10 bases separated the two germline ends. The DNA of the CDR3 is TGTGCCAGCAGGGTTGCATCATACGAGCAGTACTTC. Amino acid sequence: CASRVASYEQYF.

This clone was observed many times. The CDR3 coding sequence is TGTGCCAGCTCACCGGAGGGGGCCTTCTGGTATGGCTACACCTTC. It translates to CASSPEGAFWYGYTF. The chain employs TRBV18 and TRBJ1-2; TRBD1 matches 7 bases. CDR1 is KGHSH, CDR2 LQKENI, per germline. The CDR3 is 15 amino acids. Trimming removed 3 bases from V and 5 bases from J; junction bases left unmatched: 9.

V usage is TRBV28 and J usage is TRBJ2-7; D is uncertain. V gave up 1 base and J gave up 4 bases, with 17 bases separating them. Per the germline V gene, CDR1 is MDHEN and CDR2 is SYDVKM. CDR3 length: 16 amino acids. CDR3 sequence (DNA): TGTGCCAGCAGTTTATTACCCCGCTCTGGGTGGTACGAGCAGTACTTC. The encoded protein is CASSLLPRSGWYEQYF.